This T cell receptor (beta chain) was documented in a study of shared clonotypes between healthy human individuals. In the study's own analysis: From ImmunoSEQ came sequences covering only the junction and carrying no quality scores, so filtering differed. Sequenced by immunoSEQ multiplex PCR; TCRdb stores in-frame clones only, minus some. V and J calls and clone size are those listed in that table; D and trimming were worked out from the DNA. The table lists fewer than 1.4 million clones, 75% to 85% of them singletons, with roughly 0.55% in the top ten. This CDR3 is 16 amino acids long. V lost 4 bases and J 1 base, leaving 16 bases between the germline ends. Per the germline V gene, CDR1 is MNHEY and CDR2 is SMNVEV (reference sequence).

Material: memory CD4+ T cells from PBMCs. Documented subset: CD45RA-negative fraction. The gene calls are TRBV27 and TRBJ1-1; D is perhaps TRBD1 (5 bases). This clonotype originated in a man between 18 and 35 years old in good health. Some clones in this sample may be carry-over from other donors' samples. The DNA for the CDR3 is TGTGCCAGCAGTTGGTCGGGACGTGCGGGGAACACTGAAGCTTTCTTT. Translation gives CASSWSGRAGNTEAFF.